This T cell receptor beta chain was identified during a study of breast tumors, draining lymph nodes, adjacent tissues. This clonotype was observed a single time. Its cognate antigen is unknown. V lost 1 base and J 3 bases, leaving 4 bases between the germline ends. CDR1 LNHDA and CDR2 SQIVND come from the germline V gene (reference sequence). This CDR3 has 13 residues. TCRdb reprocessed the multiplex PCR reads with MiXCR, giving one entry per CDR3 protein. The sample contains approximately 23,000 distinct CDR3 sequences, almost 70% of which appear only once. The study, taken as a whole, reports: Data fit most tumor T cells coming from lymph node, expanding in tumor. Tumor and nontumor repertoires were significantly more similar in luminal-like than in basal-like breast cancer. Compared with lymph nodes, tumors were less diverse; compared with nontumor tissue, more.

This sequence was found in a female donor with breast cancer. Some clones in this sample may be carry-over from other donors' samples. The chain links TRBV19 to TRBJ2-1; D is undetermined. The sequenced sample was tumor-adjacent breast tissue. DNA for the CDR3: TGTGCCAGTAGTATAGCAGACTACAATGAGCAGTTCTTC. It translates to CASSIADYNEQFF.